Below, 20 T cell receptor beta chains from the same sample are listed, as sequenced in a study of T cells after posttransplantation cyclophosphamide. Treatment was busulfan-fludarabine conditioning, a marrow graft, and cyclophosphamide on days +3 and +4. Produced via immunoSEQ multiplex PCR; TCRdb's table is partial and in-frame only. The table records roughly 12,000 clones, around 2.1% of them present only once. Sequencing used PBMCs, obtained after allogeneic stem cell transplant with posttransplant cyclophosphamide. The receptors were sampled from a male patient aged 30 to 39 who received an allogeneic stem cell transplant from a related donor, was CMV-positive, and had no GVHD. Some T cells may arise from the graft donor.

J is TRBJ1-4 and V is TRBV11-2, with no clear D. V was cut by 4 bases and J by 8 bases, with 14 bases left in between. The CDR3 extends over 14 amino acids. CDR1 is SGHAT and CDR2 is FQNNGV in the germline V gene. The CDR3 nucleotides read TGTGCCAGCAGCTCGGGAGTCGGGTACGAAAAACTGTTTTTT. This sequence encodes CASSSGVGYEKLFF. The full variable domain, rest sourced from reference TRBV11-2 and TRBJ1-4, is EAGVAQSPRYKIIEKRQSVAFWCNPISGHATLYWYQQILGQGPKLLIQFQNNGVVDDSQLPKDRFSAERLKGVDSTLKIQPAKLEDSAVYLCASSSGVGYEKLFFGSGTQLSVL.

This clone was found a few times. This sequence joins TRBV29-1 and TRBJ2-2; D possibly corresponds to TRBD2 (6 bases). The CDR3 extends over 12 amino acids. Germline V gene data show CDR1 as SQVTM and CDR2 as ANQGSEA. CDR3 sequence: CGGESDTGELFF. The CDR3 nucleotides are TGCGGCGGGGAGAGCGACACCGGGGAGCTGTTTTTT.

This clone showed up just a few times. This chain connects TRBV6-1 to TRBJ2-3; 11 bases align to TRBD2. Germline CDR1 is MNHNS and CDR2 is SASEGT. With V trimmed by 8 bases and J by 8 bases, 12 bases remained unmatched. The length of the CDR3 is 15 residues. The CDR3 reads CASGVAGGRGGTQYF. The CDR3 DNA sequence: TGTGCCAGCGGAGTAGCGGGAGGGCGGGGAGGTACGCAGTATTTT.

This clone was counted a few times. This chain connects TRBV30 to TRBJ2-1, with D unresolved. The germline gives CDR1 GTSNPN, CDR2 SVGIG (reference sequence). The V end was cut by 0 bases, the J end by 15 bases, with 15 bases between. The CDR3 spans 12 residues. The CDR3 reads CAWSVLSPTRFF. The CDR3 DNA reads as TGTGCCTGGAGTGTTCTTTCCCCTACGAGGTTCTTC.

The CDR3 DNA is TGTGCCAGCAGCCCACGGGCCGGGACTAACTACAATGAGCAGTTCTTC. This gives the protein CASSPRAGTNYNEQFF. V usage is TRBV11-2 and J usage is TRBJ2-1, with TRBD2 matching over 7 bases. Germline V gene lookup returns CDR1 SGHAT and CDR2 FQNNGV. The CDR3 consists of 16 residues. Losses at the gene ends were 5 bases for V and 3 bases for J; bases not matched to a gene: 10.

A few counts support this clone. The chain is built from TRBV4-1 and TRBJ1-6, with D hard to call. The CDR3 runs to 12 residues. Germline assignment: CDR1 MGHRA and CDR2 YSYEKL. Trimming shortened V by 4 bases and J by 15 bases, and 13 bases separated the two germline ends. As DNA, the CDR3 is TGCGCCAGCAGCCTTAGCTTCGGAATCCTCCACTTT. Protein: CASSLSFGILHF.

The chain joins TRBV9 to TRBJ2-5; TRBD2 matches at 9 bases. The CDR3 consists of 15 residues. The germline V gene encodes CDR1 SGDLS and CDR2 YYNGEE. V lost 3 bases and J lost 1; bases outside the gene matches: 4. The CDR3 sequence is CASSGSGGGQETQYF. The CDR3, as DNA: TGTGCCAGCAGCGGTAGCGGGGGCGGCCAAGAGACCCAGTACTTC.

This clone has only a few counts. This chain links TRBV19 with TRBJ1-1; D is perhaps TRBD1 (6 bases). With 6 bases removed from V and 1 base from J, the gap between germline ends came to 18 bases. The CDR3 consists of 16 residues. The V gene's germline CDR1 is LNHDA and CDR2 SQIVND (reference sequence). The CDR3 DNA reads TGTGCCAGTAGATCCCCCGAAGGGGGGGGGAACACTGAAGCTTTCTTT. Amino acid sequence: CASRSPEGGGNTEAFF.

V usage is TRBV6-1 and J usage is TRBJ2-5; TRBD2 matches at 8 bases. Germline CDR1 reads MNHNS; CDR2 reads SASEGT. J lost 5 bases, V lost 6 bases, and 11 bases had no gene match. The CDR3 runs 15 residues. CDR3 residues: CASSRAGVSGETQYF. For the CDR3, the DNA is TGTGCCAGCAGCCGAGCGGGAGTTTCGGGGGAGACCCAGTACTTC.

There are a few counts of this clone. J is TRBJ2-5 and V is TRBV4-2; 8 positions agree with TRBD1. The CDR3 has 15 residues. Trimming cost V 0 bases and J 7 bases; bases outside gene matches: 7. Germline V CDR1 and CDR2: LGHNA, YNFKEQ. The CDR3 DNA is TGTGCCAGCAGCCAAGACTCAGGGGGCGGGGTGACCCAGTACTTC. The encoded protein is CASSQDSGGGVTQYF.

The rearrangement joins TRBV28 to TRBJ1-5; perhaps TRBD1 as D (6 bases). The CDR3 extends over 14 amino acids. V lost 6 bases and J 6 bases, leaving 15 bases between the germline ends. CDR1 and CDR2 from the germline V gene are MDHEN and SYDVKM. The CDR3 bases are TGTGCCAGCAGGGACGGACAGCTCGGTCAGCCCCAGCATTTT. Its translation is CASRDGQLGQPQHF.

In its sample, this clone was seen a few times. The gene calls are TRBV20-1 and TRBJ2-3; D might be TRBD2 (6 bases). This CDR3 comprises 11 residues. The germline V gene has CDR1 DFQATT and CDR2 SNEGSKA (reference sequence). The ends were cut back, 6 bases at V and 3 bases at J, with 7 bases in the middle. CDR3 region: CSAGTTDTQYF. For the CDR3, the DNA is TGCAGTGCCGGGACTACAGATACGCAGTATTTT.

This clone has a handful of counts. The rearrangement links TRBV7-2 to TRBJ2-7, with 9 bases identical to TRBD1. CDR3 length equals 15 residues. Germline CDR1 reads SGHTA; CDR2 reads FQGNSA. Trimming at V came to 3 bases and at J to 1 base, leaving 4 bases not matched to a gene. This chain's CDR3 is CASSFPGTGSYEQYF. In nucleotides, the CDR3 is TGTGCCAGCAGCTTCCCCGGGACAGGGTCCTACGAGCAGTACTTC.

This clone was seen a handful of times. This chain joins TRBV28 and TRBJ1-2; no reliable D call. The germline V and J ends were trimmed by 6 bases and 7 bases, with 12 bases remaining between them. CDR3 length: 12 residues. Germline-derived CDR1 and CDR2 are MDHEN and SYDVKM. The DNA for the CDR3 is TGTGCCAGCAGGACATGGAGGGTTGGCTACACCTTC. Translated, it gives CASRTWRVGYTF.

The rearrangement joins TRBV7-2 to TRBJ2-3, with 7 bases that match TRBD2. Germline values: CDR1 SGHTA, CDR2 FQGNSA. The CDR3 length is 14 residues. V gave up 2 bases and J gave up 4 bases; unmatched junction bases: 3. CDR3 in DNA: TGTGCCAGCAGCTTAACGGCGGGAGCAGATACGCAGTATTTT. This encodes CASSLTAGADTQYF.

This clone was counted between two and nine times. V is TRBV18 and J is TRBJ1-1, with TRBD1 matching over 7 bases. J lost 0 bases, V lost 3 bases, and 7 bases had no gene match. The CDR3 is made up of 16 amino acids. CDR1 is KGHSH, CDR2 LQKENI, per germline. The CDR3 DNA is TGTGCCAGCTCACCGACCAGACAGGGCTTGAACACTGAAGCTTTCTTT. It specifies CASSPTRQGLNTEAFF.

This clone was detected only a few times. A far larger clone differs by one base, so this is likely a read error. The gene calls are TRBV19 and TRBJ1-1, with 9 bases identical to TRBD1. This CDR3 contains 14 residues. The germline CDR1 and CDR2 sequences are LNHDA and SQIVND (reference sequence). The CDR3 here is CTSSTGDRDTEAFF. The CDR3 DNA reads as TGTACCAGTAGTACCGGGGACAGGGACACTGAAGCTTTCTTT. The variable domain in full, with the rest retrieved from reference TRBV19 and TRBJ1-1, is DGGITQSPKYLFRKEGQNVTLSCEQNLNHDAMYWYRQDPGQGLRLIYYSQIVNDFQKGDIAEGYSVSREKKESFPLTVTSAQKNPTAFYLCTSSTGDRDTEAFFGQGTRLTVV.

V and J are TRBV5-1 and TRBJ2-7; D unclear. This CDR3 is 13 amino acids long. Trimming took 3 bases from V and 0 from J, leaving 7 bases between them. Germline CDR1 reads SGHRS; CDR2 reads YFSETQ. In DNA, the CDR3 is TGCGCCAGCAGCTCTCCAGGCTCCTACGAGCAGTACTTC. It specifies CASSSPGSYEQYF. The full variable domain, its missing parts supplied by reference TRBV5-1 and TRBJ2-7, is KAGVTQTPRYLIKTRGQQVTLSCSPISGHRSVSWYQQTPGQGLQFLFEYFSETQRNKGNFPGRFSGRQFSNSRSEMNVSTLELGDSALYLCASSSPGSYEQYFGPGTRLTVT.

This clone showed up just a few times. CDR3 nucleotides: TGTGCCAGCAGCTTATCTCCTCGGGGGGATCAGCCCCAGCATTTT. Residues: CASSLSPRGDQPQHF. This chain connects TRBV7-6 to TRBJ1-5, with D maybe TRBD1 (5 bases). This CDR3 contains 15 residues. The germline V gene encodes CDR1 SGHVS and CDR2 FNYEAQ. V gave up 2 bases and J gave up 5 bases, with 13 bases separating them.

J is TRBJ2-1 and V is TRBV5-1; 9 bases are a match to TRBD1. Germline V gene sequence: CDR1 SGHRS, CDR2 YFSETQ. The CDR3 consists of 15 residues. V lost 4 bases, J lost 8 bases, and 10 bases stayed unmatched. CDR3 sequence: CASSRGTGTGYEQFF. DNA for the CDR3: TGCGCCAGCAGCAGAGGGACCGGGACAGGGTATGAGCAGTTCTTC.